The 21 T cell receptor beta chains given below trace back to one sample, sequenced in a study of beta chain features in type 1 diabetes. Reverse transcribing all isolated RNA meant expressed TCRB transcripts were sequenced. Assay: immunoSEQ multiplex PCR; the TCRdb copy retains only in-frame clones and omits some. The data hold fewer than 30,000 clones, with almost 70% observed a single time. The sample consisted of Tregs from blood. The source is a woman in her thirties or forties in good health.

The chain combines TRBV2 with TRBJ1-5, with D tentatively TRBD1 (5 bases). V gave up 3 bases and J gave up 0 bases, with 9 bases separating them. The CDR3 runs 15 residues. The V gene's germline CDR1 is SNHLY and CDR2 FYNNEI. CDR3 in DNA: TGTGCCAGCAGTGAGAGACAGTCTAGCAATCAGCCCCAGCATTTT. This encodes CASSERQSSNQPQHF. The complete variable domain, with remaining parts taken from reference TRBV2 and TRBJ1-5, reads EPEVTQTPSHQVTQMGQEVILRCVPISNHLYFYWYRQILGQKVEFLVSFYNNEISEKSEIFDDQFSVERPDGSNFTLKIRSTKLEDSAMYFCASSERQSSNQPQHFGDGTRLSIL.

This clone turned up a few times. The rearrangement links TRBV7-2 to TRBJ2-2; maybe TRBD1 (5 bases). Germline V gives CDR1 SGHTA, CDR2 FQGNSA. The CDR3 extends over 15 amino acids. The ends were cut back, 2 bases at V and 7 bases at J, with 14 bases in the middle. CDR3 protein: CASSLTPGRHGELFF. In DNA, the CDR3 is TGTGCCAGCAGCTTAACACCAGGGCGTCACGGGGAGCTGTTTTTT.

The chain links TRBV5-1 to TRBJ2-4; maybe TRBD1 (5 bases). Per the germline V gene, CDR1 is SGHRS and CDR2 is YFSETQ. The CDR3 spans 16 residues. Trimming shortened V by 0 bases and J by 0 bases, and 10 bases separated the two germline ends. CDR3 loop: CASSLGQRIAKNIQYF. CDR3 bases: TGCGCCAGCAGCTTGGGACAGAGAATAGCCAAAAACATTCAGTACTTC.

The chain carries TRBV2 and TRBJ2-3; the match to TRBD2 covers 13 bases. In germline, CDR1 is SNHLY, CDR2 FYNNEI. V lost 7 bases and J lost 0; bases outside the gene matches: 22. This CDR3 is 22 amino acids long. The CDR3 bases are TGTGCCAGCAACCGAAGGGGGGAGACTAGCGGGGGGTTAGCTACTAGCACAGATACGCAGTATTTT. Its translation is CASNRRGETSGGLATSTDTQYF.

This clone was observed a few times. V gene TRBV20-1 combines with J gene TRBJ1-4; D is possibly TRBD1 (6 bases). The CDR3 length is 11 residues. The ends were cut back, 7 bases at V and 7 bases at J, with 10 bases in the middle. Germline lookup yields CDR1 DFQATT and CDR2 SNEGSKA (reference sequence). CDR3: CSVQGGEKLFF. The CDR3 DNA follows: TGCAGTGTACAGGGCGGTGAAAAACTGTTTTTT.

This clone came up a few times. The chain combines TRBV25-1 with TRBJ1-6; D is unresolved. V lost 4 bases and J lost 7, with 14 bases in between. Germline lookup yields CDR1 MGHDK and CDR2 SYGVNS. CDR3 length: 15 amino acids. The CDR3 loop reads CASSASGYGNSPLHF. The CDR3 DNA reads TGTGCCAGCAGTGCCTCGGGGTATGGCAATTCACCCCTCCACTTT. Complete variable domain (other parts from reference TRBV25-1 and TRBJ1-6): EADIYQTPRYLVIGTGKKITLECSQTMGHDKMYWYQQDPGMELHLIHYSYGVNSTEKGDLSSESTVSRIRTEHFPLTLESARPSHTSQYLCASSASGYGNSPLHFGNGTRLTVT.

This clone was seen a single time. J is TRBJ2-1 and V is TRBV5-1; 8 bases are a match to TRBD2. J lost 3 bases, V lost 5 bases, and 10 bases had no gene match. The V gene's germline CDR1 is SGHRS and CDR2 YFSETQ. The CDR3 totals 16 residues. This chain's CDR3 is CASRKSLAGYYNEQFF. The CDR3 DNA sequence: TGCGCCAGCAGGAAAAGTCTAGCGGGCTACTACAATGAGCAGTTCTTC.

The sample holds a few counts of this clone. The chain has TRBV11-2 and TRBJ2-7, with 10 bases that match TRBD1. Germline CDR1 is SGHAT and CDR2 is FQNNGV. The CDR3 contains 13 residues. With 8 bases clipped from V and 7 bases from J, the junction kept 8 bases outside the gene matches. The CDR3 bases are TGTGCCAGCTGGGGACAGGGGCCGCAAGAGCAGTACTTC. Translation gives CASWGQGPQEQYF.

This clone was observed a single time. This chain links TRBV7-9 with TRBJ2-6; D remains ambiguous. The germline CDR1 and CDR2 sequences are SEHNR and FQNEAQ (reference sequence). This CDR3 is built from 13 residues. The V end was cut by 7 bases, the J end by 5 bases, with 9 bases between. The CDR3 is CASKETRANVLTF. Written as DNA, the CDR3 is TGTGCCAGCAAAGAGACACGGGCCAACGTCCTGACTTTC.

The chain is built from TRBV5-1 and TRBJ2-5; TRBD2 matches 8 bases. V was pared by 3 bases and J by 2 bases, with 6 bases of the junction left unmatched. Per germline, CDR1 SGHRS and CDR2 YFSETQ. The CDR3 is made up of 15 amino acids. In nucleotides, the CDR3 is TGCGCCAGCAGCTCGGCAGCGGGAGTTCAAGAGACCCAGTACTTC. This sequence encodes CASSSAAGVQETQYF.

The DNA of the CDR3 is TGCGCCAGCAGCCAAGGGCCCTTTTCTGGCAGGGTAGAAGCTGGAAACACCATATATTTT. Translating gives CASSQGPFSGRVEAGNTIYF. The chain combines TRBV4-1 with TRBJ1-3; D perhaps matches TRBD1 (5 bases). V shed 1 base and J shed 2 bases, with 24 bases lying between them. Germline lookup yields CDR1 MGHRA and CDR2 YSYEKL. This CDR3 region has 20 residues.

The chain links TRBV27 to TRBJ1-4; weak D call: TRBD1 (5 bases). This CDR3 has 14 amino acids. V lost 4 bases and J lost 10, with 16 bases in between. Germline V gives CDR1 MNHEY, CDR2 SMNVEV (reference sequence). The CDR3 DNA sequence: TGTGCCAGCAGTTCCGAAGGACGAACAGGAAAACTGTTTTTT. Its translation: CASSSEGRTGKLFF.

This chain joins TRBV28 and TRBJ2-5, with TRBD2 as a possible D gene (7 bases). The J call may be in error: the DNA end matches TRBJ2-7 better. The CDR3 is made up of 14 amino acids. CDR1 is MDHEN and CDR2 is SYDVKM in the germline V gene. CDR3: CASSLGGLFYEQYF. CDR3 in DNA: TGTGCCAGCAGTTTGGGGGGGCTGTTCTACGAGCAGTACTTC.

The CDR3 DNA reads as TGCAGTGCAAGGGGGCCGAATGGCTACACCTTC. The encoded protein is CSARGPNGYTF. The chain is built from TRBV20-1 and TRBJ1-2, with 7 bases fitting TRBD1. The CDR3 is made up of 11 amino acids. CDR1 and CDR2 (germline): DFQATT, SNEGSKA (reference sequence). Trimming at V came to 6 bases and at J to 6 bases, leaving 4 bases not matched to a gene.

This clone has only one observation. The chain carries TRBV6-1 and TRBJ2-1, with D hard to call. The CDR3 is made up of 14 amino acids. Germline loops: CDR1 MNHNS, CDR2 SASEGT. Trimming shortened V by 6 bases and J by 0 bases, and 9 bases separated the two germline ends. The CDR3 DNA reads as TGTGCCAGCAGAAGGCCAGGCTCCTACAATGAGCAGTTCTTC. Translating gives CASRRPGSYNEQFF.

V gene TRBV19 combines with J gene TRBJ2-7; no definite D call. The V and J ends lost 5 bases and 6 bases respectively, with 14 bases between them. The CDR3 extends over 13 amino acids. Germline assignment: CDR1 LNHDA and CDR2 SQIVND (reference sequence). The CDR3 spells CASSPLGASEQYF. CDR3 nucleotides: TGTGCCAGTAGTCCCCTCGGTGCGAGCGAGCAGTACTTC.

The chain has TRBV5-1 and TRBJ2-6, with D possibly being TRBD1 (5 bases). The V end was cut by 0 bases, the J end by 1 base, with 5 bases between. From germline, CDR1 is SGHRS and CDR2 YFSETQ. The CDR3 is made up of 15 amino acids. The DNA of the CDR3 is TGCGCCAGCAGCTTGGGACAGTCTGGGGCCAACGTCCTGACTTTC. This translates into CASSLGQSGANVLTF.

The chain employs TRBV27 and TRBJ2-7; a possible D gene is TRBD2 (5 bases). The CDR3 loop spans 13 amino acids. The V gene's germline CDR1 is MNHEY and CDR2 SMNVEV (reference sequence). Trimming took 6 bases from V and 0 from J, leaving 9 bases between them. In DNA form, the CDR3 reads TGTGCCAGCAGCCCGACTAACTCCTACGAGCAGTACTTC. Translating it yields CASSPTNSYEQYF.

The chain couples TRBV6-5 to TRBJ2-3; D may be TRBD1 (6 bases). Germline CDR1 MNHEY, CDR2 SVGAGI. The CDR3 has 14 residues. Trimming removed 5 bases at V and 2 bases at J, with 11 bases between. The CDR3 nucleotides read TGTGCCAGCAGTGGACGGGGACACACAGATACGCAGTATTTT. The encoded protein is CASSGRGHTDTQYF.

This clone was seen a handful of times. The J gene is TRBJ1-4, the V gene TRBV7-2; no clear D gene. V was clipped by 5 bases and J by 2 bases, with 12 bases between them. CDR3 length: 15 amino acids. CDR1 and CDR2 from the germline V gene are SGHTA and FQGNSA. The CDR3 region has the DNA TGTGCCAGCAGCAGAGGGTTAAGGACTAATGAAAAACTGTTTTTT. Its protein is CASSRGLRTNEKLFF.

V usage is TRBV29-1 and J usage is TRBJ1-2; no reliable D call. Trimming stripped 7 bases from V and 1 base from J, with 19 bases between. Germline V gives CDR1 SQVTM, CDR2 ANQGSEA. This CDR3 has 15 amino acids. CDR3: CSGGGLVAGNYGYTF. The CDR3, as DNA: TGCAGCGGGGGAGGTTTAGTGGCTGGTAACTATGGCTACACCTTC. Complete variable domain (other parts from reference TRBV29-1 and TRBJ1-2): SAVISQKPSRDICQRGTSLTIQCQVDSQVTMMFWYRQQPGQSLTLIATANQGSEATYESGFVIDKFPISRPNLTFSTLTVSNMSPEDSSIYLCSGGGLVAGNYGYTFGSGTRLTVV.